Below are 26 T cell receptor beta chains sequenced from a single sample in a study of T cells in Graves' hyperthyroidism and ophthalmopathy. RNA transcripts yielded amplified TCR beta CDR3 regions. Researchers ran a first-round RT-PCR on the TCR CDR3 using the HTBI primer set. TCRdb reanalysed the multiplex PCR reads using MiXCR and keeps one entry per CDR3 protein. The table lists some 500,000 distinct CDR3 sequences, more than 15% of them singletons. Material: blood. The source is a woman aged 25 to 39 with Graves' ophthalmopathy.

CDR3 loop: CASSTPGLAGTGELFF. The DNA for the CDR3 is TGTGCCAGCAGCACACCGGGACTAGCGGGAACCGGGGAGCTGTTTTTT. The V call is TRBV7-2, the J call TRBJ2-2; TRBD2 matches at 13 bases. Germline lookup yields CDR1 SGHTA and CDR2 FQGNSA. The CDR3 is 16 amino acids. Germline trimming cut 5 bases from V and 5 bases from J; bases unmatched to any gene: 5.

CDR3 DNA sequence: TGCAGTGCTAGTGGCGGGAGGCTGAATGAGCAGTTCTTC. Protein: CSASGGRLNEQFF. The chain couples TRBV20-1 to TRBJ2-1; 8 bases fit TRBD2. CDR1 is DFQATT and CDR2 is SNEGSKA in the germline V gene (reference sequence). This CDR3 has 13 residues. V lost 3 bases to trimming and J lost 7 bases; unmatched junction nucleotides: 5.

The genes are TRBV4-2 and TRBJ2-1; 8 nucleotides align to TRBD2. This CDR3 has 19 amino acids. The ends lost 3 bases at V and 7 bases at J; junction bases unmatched: 20. Germline V gives CDR1 LGHNA, CDR2 YNFKEQ. CDR3 nucleotide sequence: TGTGCCAGCAGCCAGGCAACCCTTCGCCGAGCGGGAGAAGCGAATGAGCAGTTCTTC. Its protein product is CASSQATLRRAGEANEQFF.

This clonotype was seen more than once but under ten times. This chain uses TRBV19 with TRBJ2-7; TRBD2 agrees at 11 bases. Germline CDR1 and CDR2: LNHDA and SQIVND (reference sequence). V gave up 4 bases and J gave up 3 bases; unmatched junction bases: 5. CDR3 length: 15 amino acids. The CDR3 DNA follows: TGTGCCAGTAGTAAACTAGCGGGAGCTAACTACGAGCAGTACTTC. This translates into CASSKLAGANYEQYF.

This clonotype was observed many times. In nucleotides, the CDR3 is TGTGCCAGCAGTTTCCCCGCACGCCCAGATACGCAGTATTTT. It translates to CASSFPARPDTQYF. The chain recombines TRBV28 with TRBJ2-3; D is unresolved. V shed 3 bases and J shed 4 bases, with 11 bases lying between them. This CDR3 has 14 residues. Per germline, CDR1 MDHEN and CDR2 SYDVKM.

The rearrangement links TRBV6-2 or TRBV6-3 to TRBJ2-1; 13 positions agree with TRBD2. V lost 4 bases and J lost 9; bases outside the gene matches: 12. Germline lookup yields CDR1 MNHEY and CDR2 SVGEGT. CDR3 length: 17 amino acids. DNA of the CDR3: TGTGCCAGCAGTTCCTCGCGACCGGGACTAGCGGGACCTGAGCAGTTCTTC. Translating gives CASSSSRPGLAGPEQFF.

The rearrangement uses TRBV11-2 and TRBJ2-7; the D call may be TRBD1 or TRBD2 (6 bases each). The CDR3 runs to 16 residues. CDR1 and CDR2 (germline): SGHAT, FQNNGV. With 0 bases removed from V and 3 bases from J, the gap between germline ends came to 15 bases. As DNA, the CDR3 is TGTGCCAGCAGCTTAGACCGAGCGGAGGGGGGCTACGAGCAGTACTTC. Translating it yields CASSLDRAEGGYEQYF.

In this sample, this clonotype turned up many times. The CDR3 region is CASCGGVRYNEQFF. The CDR3, as DNA: TGTGCCAGCTGTGGGGGCGTTAGGTACAATGAGCAGTTCTTC. This sequence joins TRBV2 and TRBJ2-1; a possible D gene is TRBD1 (6 bases). The CDR3 has 14 residues. Germline V gene sequence: CDR1 SNHLY, CDR2 FYNNEI. Trimming removed 8 bases at V and 4 bases at J, with 15 bases between.

The rearrangement joins TRBV4-3 to TRBJ2-3, with TRBD2 matching over 10 bases. The ends lost 0 bases at V and 2 bases at J; junction bases unmatched: 8. Germline V gene data show CDR1 as LGHNA and CDR2 as YSLEER. The length of the CDR3 is 18 residues. In DNA, the CDR3 is TGCGCCAGCAGCCAAGATCGTCGAGCGGGAGGGCCCACAGATACGCAGTATTTT. Translating gives CASSQDRRAGGPTDTQYF.

This clonotype was found a few times. The chain is built from TRBV7-6 and TRBJ2-2; D is undetermined. Looked up from germline, CDR1 is SGHVS and CDR2 is FNYEAQ. The CDR3 spans 15 residues. Trimming took 3 bases from V and 0 from J, leaving 8 bases between them. The CDR3 DNA follows: TGTGCCAGCAGCTTTGACCTAGCGAACACCGGGGAGCTGTTTTTT. Its protein product is CASSFDLANTGELFF.

This clonotype has ten or more counts. This chain connects TRBV18 to TRBJ2-7; TRBD2 matches at 8 bases. J lost 2 bases, V lost 2 bases, and 2 bases had no gene match. This CDR3 region has 14 residues. The germline gives CDR1 KGHSH, CDR2 LQKENI. CDR3 nucleotide sequence: TGTGCCAGCTCACCAGGGGGACTAGCCTACGAGCAGTACTTC. Its translation: CASSPGGLAYEQYF.

V is TRBV10-3 and J is TRBJ1-1; no clear D gene. Germline CDR1 ENHRY, CDR2 SYGVKD. The CDR3 extends over 13 amino acids. V gave up 0 bases and J gave up 5 bases, with 7 bases separating them. The CDR3 spells CAISESGRTEAFF. CDR3 bases: TGTGCCATCAGTGAGTCGGGAAGGACTGAAGCTTTCTTT.

The chain has TRBV4-2 and TRBJ2-1; D remains ambiguous. The V gene's germline CDR1 is LGHNA and CDR2 YNFKEQ. The CDR3 runs to 14 residues. V gave up 4 bases and J gave up 5 bases, with 12 bases separating them. The CDR3 spells CASSLLGLNNEQFF. DNA of the CDR3: TGTGCCAGCAGCCTTTTAGGTCTGAACAATGAGCAGTTCTTC.

This clonotype was seen repeatedly, ten times or more. V and J are TRBV27 and TRBJ2-1; 9 bases agree with TRBD1. The CDR3 length is 16 residues. The V and J ends lost 5 bases and 8 bases, in that order; junction bases with no gene match: 13. Germline V CDR1 and CDR2: MNHEY, SMNVEV (reference sequence). CDR3 loop: CASSPQEGTGFHEQFF. CDR3 in DNA: TGTGCCAGCAGTCCCCAGGAGGGGACAGGGTTTCATGAGCAGTTCTTC.

This clonotype was observed at least ten times. V is TRBV28 and J is TRBJ1-1, with D unresolved. Deletions cut 6 bases from V and 2 bases from J, with 4 bases between. Per the germline V gene, CDR1 is MDHEN and CDR2 is SYDVKM. The length of the CDR3 is 11 residues. The DNA of the CDR3 is TGTGCCAGCAGATTCAACACTGAAGCTTTCTTT. As protein: CASRFNTEAFF. Combining the CDR3 with reference TRBV28 and TRBJ1-1 gives the whole variable domain DVKVTQSSRYLVKRTGEKVFLECVQDMDHENMFWYRQDPGLGLRLIYFSYDVKMKEKGDIPEGYSVSREKKERFSLILESASTNQTSMYLCASRFNTEAFFGQGTRLTVV.

This clonotype appeared many times. For the CDR3, the DNA is TGTGCCAGCTTCAGACAGCTATCTATGAACACTGAAGCTTTCTTT. Protein product: CASFRQLSMNTEAFF. The chain recombines TRBV28 with TRBJ1-1; D might be TRBD1 (5 bases). Germline V lookup: CDR1 MDHEN, CDR2 SYDVKM. This CDR3 is 15 amino acids long. V lost 8 bases, J lost 0 bases, and 16 bases lay in between.

V is TRBV6-4 and J is TRBJ1-3, with 8 positions matching TRBD1. V shed 8 bases and J 7 bases; nucleotides not matched to a gene: 4. The germline CDR1 and CDR2 sequences are MRHNA and SNTAGT. This CDR3 has 12 residues. The CDR3: CASPRGQNTIYF. The DNA of the CDR3 is TGTGCCAGCCCCAGGGGGCAGAACACCATATATTTT.

This clonotype has just a few counts. Being one base from a much bigger clone, this may be a read error. The chain links TRBV3-1 to TRBJ2-1; a possible D gene is TRBD1 (5 bases). The CDR3 is 16 residues long. Trimming took off 3 bases at V and 5 bases at J, with 17 bases between the two ends. The germline CDR1 and CDR2 sequences are LGHDT and YNNKEL (reference sequence). CDR3 in amino acids: CASSQLDRCDDNEQFF. CDR3 in DNA: TGTGCCAGCAGCCAGTTAGACAGATGCGACGACAATGAGCAGTTCTTC.

This chain uses TRBV6-1 with TRBJ2-7; the match to TRBD2 covers 8 bases. The CDR3 length is 14 residues. Germline lookup yields CDR1 MNHNS and CDR2 SASEGT. J gave up 5 bases and V 6 bases, and 9 bases lay outside the gene matches. CDR3 sequence: CASRPSGRNNEQYF. The CDR3, as DNA: TGTGCCAGCAGACCCAGCGGGAGAAACAACGAGCAGTACTTC.

This clonotype was recorded once. The rearrangement uses TRBV7-6 and TRBJ2-7, with 9 nucleotides matching TRBD2. The CDR3 spans 15 residues. The V gene end was trimmed by 0 bases and the J gene end by 2 bases; junction bases not matched to a gene: 2. Germline V gives CDR1 SGHVS, CDR2 FNYEAQ. Written as DNA, the CDR3 is TGTGCCAGCAGCTTAGCTGGCGGGAGGGCCTACGAGCAGTACTTC. This sequence encodes CASSLAGGRAYEQYF.

This clonotype has just a few counts. The chain links TRBV29-1 to TRBJ2-1; D not resolved. Germline V CDR1 and CDR2: SQVTM, ANQGSEA. Trimming took 3 bases from V and 5 from J, leaving 5 bases between them. This CDR3 is built from 11 residues. In nucleotides, the CDR3 is TGCAGCGTTGATTTGGACAATGAGCAGTTCTTC. This translates into CSVDLDNEQFF.

The sample holds a few counts of this clonotype. V usage is TRBV28 and J usage is TRBJ2-7, with D perhaps TRBD1 (6 bases). V was shortened by 2 bases and J by 9 bases, with 14 bases between the two germline ends. The germline V gene encodes CDR1 MDHEN and CDR2 SYDVKM. This CDR3 spans 13 amino acids. CDR3 sequence: CASSLATGSGQYF. CDR3 nucleotide sequence: TGTGCCAGCAGTTTAGCGACAGGTTCGGGGCAGTACTTC.

The chain links TRBV6-5 to TRBJ2-3; 8 nucleotides line up with TRBD1. The V segment lost 0 bases and the J segment 4 bases; nucleotides outside the gene matches: 24. The V gene's germline CDR1 is MNHEY and CDR2 SVGAGI. This CDR3 has 22 amino acids. CDR3 coding DNA: TGTGCCAGCAGTTACTCTGATCCCGCCGACCTCTTTCCGGGACAGGAAGCAGATACGCAGTATTTT. Translated: CASSYSDPADLFPGQEADTQYF.

The table lists this clonotype with a few counts. V gene TRBV4-1 combines with J gene TRBJ1-6; no firm D call. V was cut by 1 base and J by 7 bases, with 5 bases left in between. CDR3 size: 13 residues. Germline lookup yields CDR1 MGHRA and CDR2 YSYEKL. For the CDR3, the DNA is TGCGCCAGCAGCCAAGTGGTAAATTCACCCCTCCACTTT. Amino acids: CASSQVVNSPLHF.

This clonotype was recorded at least ten times. The chain carries TRBV10-3 and TRBJ2-3; D remains ambiguous. Germline assignment: CDR1 ENHRY and CDR2 SYGVKD. The germline V and J ends were trimmed by 9 bases and 0 bases, with 4 bases remaining between them. There are 11 residues in the CDR3. The CDR3 DNA reads as TGTGCCATTCAAAGCACAGATACGCAGTATTTT. Residues: CAIQSTDTQYF.

In the case of this clonotype: Given a much more abundant clone one base away, this may be a read error. The chain links TRBV10-3 to TRBJ2-5, with D tentatively TRBD1 (5 bases). The V and J ends lost 3 bases and 1 base respectively, with 9 bases between them. CDR1 is ENHRY, CDR2 SYGVKD, per germline. The CDR3 has 14 amino acids. The CDR3 region is CAISDHRTQETQYF. DNA for the CDR3: TGTGCCATCAGTGATCACAGGACCCAAGAGACCCAGTACTTC.